The present TCR beta chain was sequenced within a study of early T cells in non-severe SARS-CoV-2 infection. Individual cDNA molecules were tagged with unique molecular identifiers. MiXCR was run by TCRdb on the 5' RACE reads, yielding one entry per CDR3 protein. The data show about 64,000 distinct CDR3 sequences, with more than 15% seen just once and 8.9% held by the top ten. The CDR3 sequence is 15 residues long. Looked up from germline, CDR1 is MDHEN and CDR2 is SYDVKM. J was trimmed by 3 bases and V by 8 bases; bases with no gene match: 13. The sample holds one count of this clonotype. The antigen is not known. Findings and limits, study-wide: There was a bias toward anti-spike CD8 responses in VDJdb matching, which missed private and CD4 specificities.

The sequence derives from an adult who was a healthcare worker with PCR-confirmed SARS-CoV-2 infection or an uninfected control (not recorded which). The chain has TRBV28 and TRBJ2-7; TRBD2 aligns across 7 bases. Sequences were derived from whole blood, sampled at baseline. The CDR3: CASSSRWEGNYEQYF. CDR3 coding DNA: TGTGCCAGCTCCTCCCGGTGGGAGGGCAACTACGAGCAGTACTTC.